This T cell receptor (beta chain) was identified during a study of spatial heterogeneity in lung cancer. The V segment lost 6 bases and the J segment 4 bases; nucleotides outside the gene matches: 8. This CDR3 is built from 15 residues. The germline V gene encodes CDR1 MDHEN and CDR2 SYDVKM. Using its own MiXCR run on the 5' RACE reads, TCRdb lists one record per CDR3 protein. The table has more than 900 distinct CDR3 sequences, under 45% seen once. Study-wide results and limits: The counts of expanded TCRs, ubiquitous and regional, tracked ubiquitous and regional nonsynonymous mutations, respectively. Mutation tallies in tumors tracked expanded intratumoral alpha and beta TCR counts.

Time point specified: sample taken at primary tumor resection. Donation came from some 72 patients with untreated early-stage non-small cell lung cancer. Unsorted tumor, nontumor lung tissue or cryopreserved PBMC supplied the whole RNA. A single count supports this clonotype. No antigen is known for it. This sequence was found in a female donor with early-stage non-small cell lung cancer. This chain joins TRBV28 and TRBJ1-1; 10 positions agree with TRBD1. Sequencing used lung tumor tissue, obtained at surgery. The CDR3 nucleotides are TGTGCCAGCAGGAGACAGGGGGCTGATGGCACTGAAGCTTTCTTT. Its translation: CASRRQGADGTEAFF.